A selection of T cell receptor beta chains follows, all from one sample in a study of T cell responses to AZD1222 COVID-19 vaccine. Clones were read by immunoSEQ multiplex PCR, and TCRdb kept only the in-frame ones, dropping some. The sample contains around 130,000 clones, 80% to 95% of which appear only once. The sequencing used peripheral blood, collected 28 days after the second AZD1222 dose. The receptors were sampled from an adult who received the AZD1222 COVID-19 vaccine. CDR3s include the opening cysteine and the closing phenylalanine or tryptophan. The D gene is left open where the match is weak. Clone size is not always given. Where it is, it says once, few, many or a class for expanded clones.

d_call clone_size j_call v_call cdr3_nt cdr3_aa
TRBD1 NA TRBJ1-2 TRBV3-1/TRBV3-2 TGTGCCAGCAGCCTATCCACAGGGGGCTATGGCTACACCTTC CASSLSTGGYGYTF
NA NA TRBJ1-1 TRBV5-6 TGTGCCAGCAGCAAATCCGGGACTCCCCCCTGGAGAGCTTTCTTT CASSKSGTPPWRAFF
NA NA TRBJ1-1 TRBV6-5 TGTGCCAGCAGTTACGCGGCTAGGAACACTGAAGCTTTCTTT CASSYAARNTEAFF
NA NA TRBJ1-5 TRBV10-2 TGCGCCAGCAGTGAGTCGGACCGTAATCAGCCCCAGCATTTT CASSESDRNQPQHF
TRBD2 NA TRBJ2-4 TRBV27 TGTGCCAGCAGTCCGTTACTAGCGGGAGTGTCAAAAAACATTCAGTACTTC CASSPLLAGVSKNIQYF
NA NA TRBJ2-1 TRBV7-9 TGTGCCAGCTCGGGGCCAAATCTCAATCTCGGAAGCTCCTACAATGAGCAGTTCTTC CASSGPNLNLGSSYNEQFF
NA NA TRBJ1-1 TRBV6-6 TGTGCCAGCAGTTACAACGGGCCGGGTACTGAAGCTTTCTTT CASSYNGPGTEAFF
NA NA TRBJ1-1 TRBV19 TGTGCCAGTAGTGTCTCTCTAGGTACTGAAGCTTTCTTT CASSVSLGTEAFF
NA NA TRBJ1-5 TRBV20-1 TGCAGTGCTAGTGACGGACCAAATCAGCCCCAGCATTTT CSASDGPNQPQHF
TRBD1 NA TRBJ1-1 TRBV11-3 TGTGCCAGCAGCAGGACAGGGGTTAACACTGAAGCTTTCTTT CASSRTGVNTEAFF
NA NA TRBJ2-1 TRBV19 TGTGCCAGTAGTATAGCGGCGGGATCACCGCAGGAGCAGTTCTTC CASSIAAGSPQEQFF
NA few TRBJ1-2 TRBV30 TGTGCCTGGAGTTGGTCAGGGTCTGGCTACACCTTC CAWSWSGSGYTF
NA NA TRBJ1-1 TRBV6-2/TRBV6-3 TGTGCCAGCAGTTCGGAGACAGCGAACACTGAAGCTTTCTTT CASSSETANTEAFF
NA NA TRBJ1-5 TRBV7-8 TGTGCCAGCAGCAAGGACCCCCGGTCCTCTAGCAATCAGCCCCAGCATTTT CASSKDPRSSSNQPQHF
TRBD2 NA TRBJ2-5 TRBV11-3 TGTGCCAGCAGCTTGGGACTAGCGGTCCAAGAGACCCAGTACTTC CASSLGLAVQETQYF
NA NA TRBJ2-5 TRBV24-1 TGTGCCACCAGTGATTTGGGCCGGGACCAAGAGACCCAGTACTTC CATSDLGRDQETQYF
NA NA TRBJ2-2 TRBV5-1 TGCGCCAGCAGCTTGTCGGGGGGCCCTATCGGGGAGCTGTTTTTT CASSLSGGPIGELFF